What follows are 17 T cell receptor beta chains derived from one specimen sequenced in a study of blood T cell repertoires in COVID-19. The data were produced by immunoSEQ multiplex PCR, yet TCRdb's version contains in-frame clones alone and is incomplete. The table includes about 310,000 clones, 89% detected once. The sample taken for sequencing was PBMCs or T cells enriched from blood (not recorded which). These receptors originate from a woman in her twenties or thirties who had recovered from COVID-19.

This chain joins TRBV3-1 (or the pseudogene TRBV3-2) and TRBJ2-1; 9 nucleotides line up with TRBD2. Germline values: CDR1 LGHDT, CDR2 YNNKEL (reference sequence). The ends lost 3 bases at V and 8 bases at J; junction bases unmatched: 8. The CDR3 extends over 15 amino acids. In DNA form, the CDR3 reads TGTGCCAGCAGCCATAGCGCGGGAGGGGTTGATGAGCAGTTCTTC. Translation gives CASSHSAGGVDEQFF.

In this sample, this clone turned up once. V is TRBV2 and J is TRBJ2-1; TRBD2 aligns across 10 bases. J lost 4 bases, V lost 6 bases, and 6 bases had no gene match. The CDR3 runs 15 residues. Germline assignment: CDR1 SNHLY and CDR2 FYNNEI. The CDR3 here is CASRSTSGTYNEQFF. CDR3 DNA: TGTGCCAGCAGGTCCACTAGCGGGACTTACAATGAGCAGTTCTTC.

This clone has only one observation. The rearrangement joins TRBV19 to TRBJ2-1; 7 bases line up with TRBD2. J gave up 0 bases and V 7 bases, and 15 bases lay outside the gene matches. The CDR3 consists of 18 residues. Germline loops: CDR1 LNHDA, CDR2 SQIVND (reference sequence). CDR3 bases: TGTGCCAGTACTCAACCTACCGGGCGGGAGAGCTCCTACAATGAGCAGTTCTTC. It translates to CASTQPTGRESSYNEQFF.

The chain employs TRBV15 and TRBJ2-2; 8 bases fit TRBD1. With V trimmed by 5 bases and J by 3 bases, 8 bases remained unmatched. The CDR3 totals 16 residues. Germline V gives CDR1 LNHNV, CDR2 YYDKDF (reference sequence). CDR3 protein: CATSPGRRGHTGELFF. DNA for the CDR3: TGTGCCACCAGCCCGGGACGCAGGGGGCACACCGGGGAGCTGTTTTTT.

The rearrangement joins TRBV28 to TRBJ1-5; a possible D gene is TRBD1 (5 bases). V dropped 5 bases and J dropped 6 bases, with 17 bases sitting between them. The germline V gene encodes CDR1 MDHEN and CDR2 SYDVKM. This CDR3 has 15 residues. Written as DNA, the CDR3 is TGTGCCAGCAGTCCGGTGGGGGGTCGAGGTCAGCCCCAGCATTTT. Translated, it gives CASSPVGGRGQPQHF.

The chain combines TRBV6-1 with TRBJ1-1, with TRBD1 identical over 9 bases. Germline V gene sequence: CDR1 MNHNS, CDR2 SASEGT. With V trimmed by 2 bases and J by 0 bases, 13 bases remained unmatched. There are 19 residues in the CDR3. The CDR3 reads CASSENVGWGQGLNTEAFF. For the CDR3, the DNA is TGTGCCAGCAGTGAAAATGTTGGGTGGGGACAGGGCTTGAACACTGAAGCTTTCTTT.

The V and J genes are TRBV6-6 and TRBJ2-7, with D possibly TRBD1 on 5 matching bases. The length of the CDR3 is 12 residues. Germline-derived CDR1 and CDR2 are MNHNY and SVGAGI (reference sequence). Trimming shortened V by 8 bases and J by 3 bases, and 11 bases separated the two germline ends. As DNA, the CDR3 is TGTGCCAGCGCAGGGCTCGACTACGAGCAGTACTTC. Its protein is CASAGLDYEQYF.

The chain uses TRBV9 and TRBJ2-6; TRBD2 matches at 9 bases. CDR1 and CDR2 from the germline V gene are SGDLS and YYNGEE. The CDR3 consists of 20 residues. With V trimmed by 0 bases and J by 0 bases, 10 bases remained unmatched. The CDR3 protein is CASSVAGRTSDYSGANVLTF. CDR3 in DNA: TGTGCCAGCAGCGTAGCTGGGAGGACTAGCGACTACTCTGGGGCCAACGTCCTGACTTTC.

The rearrangement joins TRBV12-3 or TRBV12-4 to TRBJ1-5; D unresolved. Trimming removed 4 bases at V and 2 bases at J, with 6 bases between. The CDR3 length is 13 residues. The DNA for the CDR3 is TGTGCCAGCAGTTCCACAGGCAATCAGCCCCAGCATTTT. Protein sequence: CASSSTGNQPQHF.

V usage is TRBV7-9 and J usage is TRBJ1-1, with 9 bases identical to TRBD1. Trimming cost V 1 base and J 10 bases; bases outside gene matches: 10. Germline CDR1 is SEHNR and CDR2 is FQNEAQ (reference sequence). This CDR3 region has 15 residues. DNA for the CDR3: TGTGCCAGCAGCTTAGACGGGACAGGGATAGATGGAGCTTTCTTT. This encodes CASSLDGTGIDGAFF.

The V and J genes are TRBV15 and TRBJ2-7; TRBD2 matches at 13 bases. J was trimmed by 2 bases and V by 5 bases; bases with no gene match: 3. Germline loops: CDR1 LNHNV, CDR2 YYDKDF (reference sequence). This CDR3 contains 15 residues. The CDR3 region is CATSLLAGGPYEQYF. The CDR3 bases are TGTGCCACCAGCCTACTAGCGGGAGGGCCCTACGAGCAGTACTTC. Full variable domain (remainder filled in from reference TRBV15 and TRBJ2-7): DAMVIQNPRYQVTQFGKPVTLSCSQTLNHNVMYWYQQKSSQAPKLLFHYYDKDFNNEADTPDNFQSRRPNTSFCFLDIRSPGLGDTAMYLCATSLLAGGPYEQYFGPGTRLTVT.

The V gene is TRBV18, the J gene TRBJ1-6; D is ambiguous. V was trimmed by 3 bases and J by 0 bases, leaving 9 bases between them. The germline V gene encodes CDR1 KGHSH and CDR2 LQKENI. The CDR3 has 16 amino acids. DNA of the CDR3: TGTGCCAGCTCACCCGGGGTTAGCTCCTATAATTCACCCCTCCACTTT. This gives the protein CASSPGVSSYNSPLHF. The full variable domain, rest sourced from reference TRBV18 and TRBJ1-6, is NAGVMQNPRHLVRRRGQEARLRCSPMKGHSHVYWYRQLPEEGLKFMVYLQKENIIDESGMPKERFSAEFPKEGPSILRIQQVVRGDSAAYFCASSPGVSSYNSPLHFGNGTRLTVT.

The chain uses TRBV6-2 or TRBV6-3 and TRBJ1-1; D ambiguous. Germline V lookup: CDR1 MNHEY, CDR2 SVGEGT. CDR3 size: 15 residues. Trimming removed 1 base from V and 1 base from J, with 10 bases in between. CDR3 sequence reads: CASSYWLGGNTEAFF. CDR3 nucleotides: TGTGCCAGCAGTTACTGGCTAGGCGGGAACACTGAAGCTTTCTTT.

The chain employs TRBV5-6 and TRBJ2-7; the D gene is possibly TRBD2 (6 bases). The CDR3 consists of 15 residues. Trimming cost V 2 bases and J 3 bases, with 15 bases left between them. CDR1 and CDR2 (germline): SGHDT, YYEEEE. The CDR3 bases are TGTGCCAGCAGCTTTACGACTAGTAGGGTCTACGAGCAGTACTTC. Protein sequence: CASSFTTSRVYEQYF. Supplemented by reference TRBV5-6 and TRBJ2-7, the full variable domain reads DAGVTQSPTHLIKTRGQQVTLRCSPKSGHDTVSWYQQALGQGPQFIFQYYEEEERQRGNFPDRFSGHQFPNYSSELNVNALLLGDSALYLCASSFTTSRVYEQYFGPGTRLTVT.

V gene TRBV3-1 (or the pseudogene TRBV3-2) combines with J gene TRBJ1-3; D may be TRBD1 (5 bases). The V end lost 0 bases, the J end lost 2 bases, and 8 bases lay between the germline ends. CDR3 length equals 15 residues. In germline, CDR1 is LGHDT, CDR2 YNNKEL (reference sequence). The DNA of the CDR3 is TGTGCCAGCAGCCAAGATCCGGGGGCTGGAAACACCATATATTTT. This sequence encodes CASSQDPGAGNTIYF.

The chain couples TRBV15 to TRBJ1-2; 7 positions match TRBD1. Germline CDR1 reads LNHNV; CDR2 reads YYDKDF (reference sequence). The junction had 4 bases not matched to a gene; V was cut back by 0 bases and J by 3 bases. The CDR3 has 15 residues. The CDR3 region is CATSRDAGGYYGYTF. The CDR3 nucleotides read TGTGCCACCAGCAGAGATGCAGGGGGTTACTATGGCTACACCTTC.

This chain uses TRBV3-1 (or the pseudogene TRBV3-2) with TRBJ2-3, with a possible D match to TRBD2 (5 bases). Germline assignment: CDR1 LGHDT and CDR2 YNNKEL (reference sequence). CDR3 size: 15 residues. V gave up 3 bases and J gave up 7 bases, with 17 bases separating them. CDR3 DNA sequence: TGTGCCAGCAGCCATCGTGGTCTAGCCTCACATACGCAGTATTTT. Translating gives CASSHRGLASHTQYF.